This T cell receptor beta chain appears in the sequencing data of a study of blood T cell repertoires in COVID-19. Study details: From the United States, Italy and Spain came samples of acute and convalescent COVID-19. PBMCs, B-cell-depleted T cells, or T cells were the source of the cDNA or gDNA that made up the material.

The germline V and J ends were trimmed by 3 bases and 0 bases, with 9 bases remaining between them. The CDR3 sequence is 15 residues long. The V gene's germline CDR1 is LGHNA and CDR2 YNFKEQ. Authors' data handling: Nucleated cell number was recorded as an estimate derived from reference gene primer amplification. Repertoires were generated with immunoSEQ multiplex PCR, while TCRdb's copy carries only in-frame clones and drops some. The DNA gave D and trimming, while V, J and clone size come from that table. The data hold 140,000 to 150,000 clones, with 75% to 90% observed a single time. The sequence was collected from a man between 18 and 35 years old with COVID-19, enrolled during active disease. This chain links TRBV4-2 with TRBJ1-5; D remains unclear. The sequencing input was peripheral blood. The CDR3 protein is CASSHPPNSNQPQHF. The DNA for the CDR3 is TGTGCCAGCAGCCACCCACCTAATAGCAATCAGCCCCAGCATTTT.